The clone carrying this TCR beta chain has a handful of counts. The data stem from a study of patients and donors after allogeneic stem cell transplantation. Each CDR3 protein is one row after TCRdb ran MiXCR on the RT-PCR reads. The profile shows roughly 230,000 distinct CDR3 sequences, over 12% of them singletons. Trimming left V 1 base short and J 6 bases short, with 9 bases between. CDR3 length: 14 residues. Per the germline V gene, CDR1 is SGHTA and CDR2 is FQGNSA. The V call is TRBV7-2, the J call TRBJ2-2, with D uncertain. The material sequenced was blood, either unsorted or a sorted T cell fraction (not recorded which). This receptor was obtained from a human donor who was either an allogeneic HSCT recipient or a stem cell or donor lymphocyte infusion donor (not recorded which). It is not recorded whose cells these are; they may come from a transplant donor. The CDR3 loop is CASSLDTLAGELFF. The CDR3 DNA is TGTGCCAGCAGCTTAGACACGCTAGCCGGGGAGCTGTTTTTT.